Described below is a single TCR beta chain sequence and its context. What it recognizes is unknown. Germline lookup yields CDR1 SGHNT and CDR2 YYREEE (reference sequence). Trimming took 1 base from V and 5 from J, leaving 18 bases between them. This CDR3 has 16 residues. The RNA input was about 0.45 to 1 ug, and it was reverse transcribed with random hexamers. By means of immunoSEQ multiplex PCR, TCR beta CDR3 spanning 54 Vbeta and 13 Jbeta underwent amplification. Via MiXCR, TCRdb re-called the immunoSEQ multiplex PCR reads, giving one row per CDR3 protein. The sample has 95,000 to 150,000 distinct CDR3 sequences, over 90% seen once; the top ten hold 0.25% to 0.3%. These data belong to a study of CD8 T cells in Susac syndrome. Study-level background: Susac syndrome patients were untreated, on corticosteroids with some adding intravenous immunoglobulin, or on intravenous immunoglobulin only. Study-wide results and caveats: The number of Susac-specific public clones found was some 17 in total CD8+ repertoires and five in CD8+ TEMRA repertoires.

This TCR derives from a human donor with Susac syndrome. The genes are TRBV5-4 and TRBJ2-5; no clear D. Sequencing input: CD8+ T cells from PBMCs. This CDR3 is CASSLISGYSQETQYF. CDR3 DNA: TGTGCCAGCAGCTTGATCTCCGGCTACTCACAGGAGACCCAGTACTTC.